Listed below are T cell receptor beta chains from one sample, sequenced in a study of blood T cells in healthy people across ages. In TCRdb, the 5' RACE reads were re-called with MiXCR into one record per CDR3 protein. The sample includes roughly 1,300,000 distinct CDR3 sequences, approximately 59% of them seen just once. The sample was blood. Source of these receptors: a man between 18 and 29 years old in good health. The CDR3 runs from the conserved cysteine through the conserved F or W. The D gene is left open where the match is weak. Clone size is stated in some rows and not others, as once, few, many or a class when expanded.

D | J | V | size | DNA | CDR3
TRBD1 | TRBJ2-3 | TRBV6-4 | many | TGTGCCAGCAGTCCCGGGACAGGGGTTACAGATACGCAGTATTTT | CASSPGTGVTDTQYF
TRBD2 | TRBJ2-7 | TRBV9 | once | TGTGCCAGCAGCGCAGGTGCGGGGGGACTTTACGAGCAGTACTTC | CASSAGAGGLYEQYF
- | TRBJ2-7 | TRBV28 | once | TGTGCCAGCAGTTTCGTTCTGGCGATACAAGAGACGGGGTCCTACGAGCAGTACTTC | CASSFVLAIQETGSYEQYF
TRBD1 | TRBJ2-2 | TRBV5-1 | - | TGCGCCAGCAGCAAGACAGGGTTTAACACCGGGGAGCTGTTTTTT | CASSKTGFNTGELFF
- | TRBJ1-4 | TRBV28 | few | TGTGCCAGCAGTCCGCGGGACCGGGGTGAAAAACTGTTTTTT | CASSPRDRGEKLFF
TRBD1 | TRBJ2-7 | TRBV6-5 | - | TGTGCCAGCAGGTCCTCCCGGGACAGCTCCTACGAGCAGTACTTC | CASRSSRDSSYEQYF
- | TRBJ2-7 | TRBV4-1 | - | TGCGCCAGCAGCCAAGGGACAGTTCTTCCGGAGGGAATCTACGAGCAGTACTTC | CASSQGTVLPEGIYEQYF
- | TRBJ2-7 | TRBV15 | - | TGTGCCACCAGCAGACCCAACTCGCTCGAGCAGTACTTC | CATSRPNSLEQYF
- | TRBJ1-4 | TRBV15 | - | TGTGCCACCAGCCTCCGGAGAGCAAATGAAAAACTGTTTTTT | CATSLRRANEKLFF
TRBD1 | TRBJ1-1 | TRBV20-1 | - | TGCAGTGCTACCTACTACAGGGGTCGGGACACTGAAGCTTTCTTT | CSATYYRGRDTEAFF
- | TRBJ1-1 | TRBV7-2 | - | TGTGCCAGCAGCTTAGAGGGAATCGACACTGAAGCTTTCTTT | CASSLEGIDTEAFF
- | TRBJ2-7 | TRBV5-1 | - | TGCGCCAGCAGCTTGGCACTCGGCTACCGGGACGAGCAGTACTTC | CASSLALGYRDEQYF
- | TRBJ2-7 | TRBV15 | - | TGTGCCACCAGCAGAGATACGGCAGGGGAAAGGGTCTACGAGCAGTACTTC | CATSRDTAGERVYEQYF
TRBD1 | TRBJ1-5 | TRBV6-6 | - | TGTGCCAGCAGTTACCCGACAGGGGACGGCAATCAGCCCCAGCATTTT | CASSYPTGDGNQPQHF
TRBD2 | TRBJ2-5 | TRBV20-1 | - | TGCAGTTCGAGAGTTGGGCTAGCGGGAGGGCCGAACGGTTTTGAGCAGTACTTC | CSSRVGLAGGPNGFEQYF
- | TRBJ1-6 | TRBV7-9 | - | TGTGCCAGCAGCTCTATAGACCCGTCAAATAATTCACCCCTCCACTTT | CASSSIDPSNNSPLHF
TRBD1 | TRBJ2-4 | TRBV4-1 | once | TGCGCCAGCAGCCAAACCACAGGGGCGGGTTATAATGAGCAGTACTTC | CASSQTTGAGYNEQYF
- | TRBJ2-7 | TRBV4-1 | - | TGCGCCAGCCGCCCGAATGACTTATCCTACGAGCAGTACTTC | CASRPNDLSYEQYF
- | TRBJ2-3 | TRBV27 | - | TGTGCCAGCAGTTCTTCCTTCGCCGGGAGCACAGATACGCAGTATTTT | CASSSSFAGSTDTQYF
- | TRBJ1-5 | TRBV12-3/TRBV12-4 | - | TGTGCCAGCAGTTTTGGGGTAGGGGATAGGGTGCCCCAGCATTTT | CASSFGVGDRVPQHF
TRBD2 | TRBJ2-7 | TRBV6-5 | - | TGTGCCAGCAGTTACGGTTCTAGCGGGAAACACAGCTCCTACGAGCAGTACTTC | CASSYGSSGKHSSYEQYF
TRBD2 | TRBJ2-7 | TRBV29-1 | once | TGCAGCGCCTTCCTAGCGGGAGGGTACGAGCAGTACTTC | CSAFLAGGYEQYF
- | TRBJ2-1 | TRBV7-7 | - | TGTGCCAGCAGCTTAGCCGGGGACTATGAGCAGTTCTTC | CASSLAGDYEQFF
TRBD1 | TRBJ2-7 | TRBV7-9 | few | TGTGCCAGCAGCCCACAAGGACAGGGGGCGCGGTACGAGCAGTACTTC | CASSPQGQGARYEQYF
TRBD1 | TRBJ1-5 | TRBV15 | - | TGTGCCACCAGCATTGACAGGGATGGCAATCAGCCCCAGCATTTT | CATSIDRDGNQPQHF
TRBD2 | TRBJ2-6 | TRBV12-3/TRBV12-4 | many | TGTGCCAGCAGTTCCGGGGGGGGGGCCAACGTCCTGACTTTC | CASSSGGGANVLTF
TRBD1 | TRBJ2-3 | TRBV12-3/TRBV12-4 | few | TGTGCCAGCAGGGTGACAGGGGGAGGCACAGATACGCAGTATTTT | CASRVTGGGTDTQYF
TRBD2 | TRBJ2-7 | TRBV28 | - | TGTGCCAGCAGTTTCGGGGTAGCGGGGGGCCAAAGCTCCTACGAGCAGTACTTC | CASSFGVAGGQSSYEQYF
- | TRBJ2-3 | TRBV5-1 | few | TGCGCCAGCAGCCCAGAAGGGCGTTACACAGATACGCAGTATTTT | CASSPEGRYTDTQYF
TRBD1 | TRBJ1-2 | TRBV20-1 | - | TGCAGTGCTAGGACCCCGGGACAGGCGGATGGCTACACCTTC | CSARTPGQADGYTF
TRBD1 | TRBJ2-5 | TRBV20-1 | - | TGCAGTTTCCACAGGGGGTACCAAGAGACCCAGTACTTC | CSFHRGYQETQYF
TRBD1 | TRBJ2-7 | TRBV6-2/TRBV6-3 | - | TGTGCCAGCAGTTACGGGACCTTGACAGGGTCCGAGCAGTACTTC | CASSYGTLTGSEQYF
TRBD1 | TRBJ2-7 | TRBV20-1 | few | TGCAGTGCCGGACAGGGGGCGTTTGACTACGAGCAGTACTTC | CSAGQGAFDYEQYF
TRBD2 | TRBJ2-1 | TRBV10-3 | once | TGTGCCATCAGTGAGAGTGTAGCGGGAGGGAACGATGAGCAGTTCTTC | CAISESVAGGNDEQFF
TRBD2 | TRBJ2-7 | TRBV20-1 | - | TGCAGTGCTAGAGACGGCCTAGCGGGGGGGCTCCCCTACGAGCAGTACTTC | CSARDGLAGGLPYEQYF
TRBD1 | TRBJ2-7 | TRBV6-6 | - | TGTGCCAGCAGTACCCGGACAGGGGTCAATCCCGTCTACGAGCAGTACTTC | CASSTRTGVNPVYEQYF
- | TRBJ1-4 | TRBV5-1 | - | TGCGCCAGCAGCTTGCCGGGTACTAATGAAAAACTGTTTTTT | CASSLPGTNEKLFF
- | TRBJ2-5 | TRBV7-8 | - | TGTGCCAGCAGCTTAGATTCCGTAGAGACCCAGTACTTC | CASSLDSVETQYF
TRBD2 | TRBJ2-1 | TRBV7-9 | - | TGTGCCAGCAGCCACACGTCTAGCGGGGGGTGGAATGAGCAGTTCTTC | CASSHTSSGGWNEQFF
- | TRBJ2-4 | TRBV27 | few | TGTGCCAGCAGCTACCTCAGCCCCGGTCAGGGCTACATTCAGTACTTC | CASSYLSPGQGYIQYF
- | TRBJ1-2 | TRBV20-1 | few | TGCAGTGCGAGTCCGGGACATTACTCCGGCTACACCTTC | CSASPGHYSGYTF